A selection of T cell receptor beta chains follows, all from one sample in a study of early T cells in non-severe SARS-CoV-2 infection. TCRdb used MiXCR to reprocess the 5' RACE reads, holding one entry per CDR3 protein. This sample has tens of thousands of distinct CDR3 sequences, with over 3.5% found just once. Material: whole blood. These receptors were collected from an adult who was a healthcare worker with PCR-confirmed SARS-CoV-2 infection or an uninfected control (not recorded which). The CDR3 runs from the conserved cysteine through the conserved F or W. The D gene is left open where the match is weak. Not all rows give a size; the values are once, few, many and, for expanded clones, a class.

len	d_gene	j_gene	abundance	v_gene	CDR3nt	CDR3aa
14	TRBD2	TRBJ2-7	many	TRBV27	TGTGCCAGCAGGCGAGCGGGAGGGGGTCACGAGCAGTACTTC	CASRRAGGGHEQYF
17	.	TRBJ2-5	many	TRBV18	TGTGCCAGCTCACCCCTCCTGACAAATCAACTCCAAGAGACCCAGTACTTC	CASSPLLTNQLQETQYF
12	.	TRBJ2-7	.	TRBV5-1	TGCGCCAGCAGCGACAGAGACTACGAGCAGTACTTC	CASSDRDYEQYF
15	TRBD2	TRBJ2-1	many	TRBV29-1	TGCAGCGTTGGGGGACTAGCGGGGTCTCGTAATGAGCAGTTCTTC	CSVGGLAGSRNEQFF
13	.	TRBJ2-3	few	TRBV7-3	TGTGCCAGCAGCCAGACATTTACCGATACGCAGTATTTT	CASSQTFTDTQYF
15	.	TRBJ2-1	.	TRBV15	TGTGCCACCAGCAGAGACCAGGGTGGATACAATGAGCAGTTCTTC	CATSRDQGGYNEQFF
12	.	TRBJ1-1	.	TRBV20-1	TGCAGTGCTAGACAGGGGTACACTGAAGCTTTCTTT	CSARQGYTEAFF
15	.	TRBJ1-1	many	TRBV14	TGTGCCAGCAGCCATTCTAACTCTTTGTCGGGGACAGCTTTCTTT	CASSHSNSLSGTAFF
14	TRBD2	TRBJ2-1	.	TRBV29-1	TGCAGCGTTTTCGGGACTAGCGGGATTAATGAGCAGTTCTTC	CSVFGTSGINEQFF
14	.	TRBJ2-3	few	TRBV5-1	TGCGCCAGCAGCTTGGCAGGGGCAGCAGATACGCAGTATTTT	CASSLAGAADTQYF
15	.	TRBJ1-1	many	TRBV3-1	TGTGCCAGCAGCCGCCAGCCCCGGGGGAACACTGAAGCTTTCTTT	CASSRQPRGNTEAFF
14	TRBD2	TRBJ2-1	few	TRBV29-1	TGCAGCTCTACGACCCTAGCGGGGGGTAATGAGCAGTTCTTC	CSSTTLAGGNEQFF
15	TRBD1	TRBJ2-5	.	TRBV7-7	TGTGCCAGCAGCCCGCGACAGGGACCAACGGGGACCCAGTACTTC	CASSPRQGPTGTQYF
13	.	TRBJ1-2	.	TRBV20-1	TGCAGTGCTGCGGGTCCAGCTAACTATGGCTACACCTTC	CSAAGPANYGYTF
15	TRBD1	TRBJ1-1	many	TRBV10-3	TGTGCCATCAGGGCGGGACAGATGGGGAACACTGAAGCTTTCTTT	CAIRAGQMGNTEAFF
11	.	TRBJ2-3	few	TRBV27	TGTGCCAGCACCGCCAGAAATACGCAGTATTTT	CASTARNTQYF
16	.	TRBJ2-5	few	TRBV4-2	TGTGCCAGCAGCCAAGACCCCCGGGCAAGCCAAGAGACCCAGTACTTC	CASSQDPRASQETQYF
16	TRBD1	TRBJ1-1	many	TRBV20-1	TGCAGTGCTACACACCCTTTCAGGGGGCGGGGCACTGAAGCTTTCTTT	CSATHPFRGRGTEAFF
13	TRBD1	TRBJ2-5	.	TRBV20-1	TGCAGTGCTTCCGGACAGGCCCAAGAGACCCAGTACTTC	CSASGQAQETQYF
13	.	TRBJ1-1	few	TRBV6-1	TGTGCCAGCAGCATAGACTGGAACACTGAAGCTTTCTTT	CASSIDWNTEAFF